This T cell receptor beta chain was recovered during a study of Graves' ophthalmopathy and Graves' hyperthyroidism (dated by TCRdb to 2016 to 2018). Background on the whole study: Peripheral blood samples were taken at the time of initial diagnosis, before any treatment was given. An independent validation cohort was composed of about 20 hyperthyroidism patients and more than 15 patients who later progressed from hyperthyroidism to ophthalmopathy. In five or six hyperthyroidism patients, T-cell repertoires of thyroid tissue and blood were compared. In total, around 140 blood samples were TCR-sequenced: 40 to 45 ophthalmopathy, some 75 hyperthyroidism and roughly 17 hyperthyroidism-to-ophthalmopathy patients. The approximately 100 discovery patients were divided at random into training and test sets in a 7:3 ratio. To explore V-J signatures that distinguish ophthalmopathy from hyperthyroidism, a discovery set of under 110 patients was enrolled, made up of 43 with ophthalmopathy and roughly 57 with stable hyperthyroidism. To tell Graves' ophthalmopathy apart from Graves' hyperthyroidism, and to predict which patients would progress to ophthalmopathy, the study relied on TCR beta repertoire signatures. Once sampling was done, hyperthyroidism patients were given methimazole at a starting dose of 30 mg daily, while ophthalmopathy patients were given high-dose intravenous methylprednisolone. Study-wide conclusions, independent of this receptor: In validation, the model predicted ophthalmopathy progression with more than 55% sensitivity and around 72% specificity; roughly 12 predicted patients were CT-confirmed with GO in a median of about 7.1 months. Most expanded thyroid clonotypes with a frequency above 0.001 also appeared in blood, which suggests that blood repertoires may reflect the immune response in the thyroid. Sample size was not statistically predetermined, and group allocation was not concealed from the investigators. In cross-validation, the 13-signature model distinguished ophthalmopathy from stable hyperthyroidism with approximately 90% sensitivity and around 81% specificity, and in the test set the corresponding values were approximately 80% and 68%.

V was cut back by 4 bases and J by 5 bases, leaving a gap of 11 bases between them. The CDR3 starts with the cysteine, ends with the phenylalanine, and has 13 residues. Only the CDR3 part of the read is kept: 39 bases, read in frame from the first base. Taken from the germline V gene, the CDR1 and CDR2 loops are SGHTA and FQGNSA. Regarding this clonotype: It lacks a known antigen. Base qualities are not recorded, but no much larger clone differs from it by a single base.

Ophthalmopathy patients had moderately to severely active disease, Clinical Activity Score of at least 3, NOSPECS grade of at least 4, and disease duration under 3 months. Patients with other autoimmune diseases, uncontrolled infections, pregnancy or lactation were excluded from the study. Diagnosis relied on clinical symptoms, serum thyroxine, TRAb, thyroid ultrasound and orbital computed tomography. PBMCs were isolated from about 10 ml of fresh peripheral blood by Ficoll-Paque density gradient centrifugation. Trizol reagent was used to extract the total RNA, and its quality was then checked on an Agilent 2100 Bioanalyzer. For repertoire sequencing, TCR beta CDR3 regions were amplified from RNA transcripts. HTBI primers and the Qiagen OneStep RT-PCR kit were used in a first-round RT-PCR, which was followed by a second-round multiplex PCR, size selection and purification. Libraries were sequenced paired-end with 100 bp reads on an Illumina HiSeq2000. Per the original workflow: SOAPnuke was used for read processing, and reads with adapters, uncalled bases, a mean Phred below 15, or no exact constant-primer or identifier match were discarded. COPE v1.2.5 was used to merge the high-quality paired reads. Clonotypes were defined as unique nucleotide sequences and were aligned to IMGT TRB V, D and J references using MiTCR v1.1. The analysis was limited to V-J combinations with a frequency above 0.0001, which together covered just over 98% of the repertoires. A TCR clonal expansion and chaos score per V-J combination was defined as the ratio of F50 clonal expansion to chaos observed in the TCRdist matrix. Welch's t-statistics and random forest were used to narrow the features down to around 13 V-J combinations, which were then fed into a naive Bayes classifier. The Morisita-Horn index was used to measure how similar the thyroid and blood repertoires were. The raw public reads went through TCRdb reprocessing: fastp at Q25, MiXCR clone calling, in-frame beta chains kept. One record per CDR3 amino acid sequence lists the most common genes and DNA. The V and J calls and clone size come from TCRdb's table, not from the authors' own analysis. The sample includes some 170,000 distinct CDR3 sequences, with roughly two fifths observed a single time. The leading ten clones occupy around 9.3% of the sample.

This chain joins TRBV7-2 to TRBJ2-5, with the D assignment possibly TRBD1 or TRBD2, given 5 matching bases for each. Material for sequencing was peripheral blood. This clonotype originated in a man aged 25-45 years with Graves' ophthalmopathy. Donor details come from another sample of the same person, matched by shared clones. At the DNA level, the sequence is TGTGCCAGCAGCTGGGGGTCGAGTGAGACCCAGTACTTC. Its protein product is CASSWGSSETQYF.